These T cell receptor beta chains were read from a single sample in a study of blood T cell repertoires in COVID-19. TCRdb keeps only in-frame clones here, not all; method: immunoSEQ multiplex PCR. The repertoire has 150,000 or so clones, 91% of them found once; the top ten carry 0.55%. The sample was peripheral blood. Source of these receptors: a middle-aged man with acute or convalescent COVID-19. CDR3s include the opening cysteine and the closing phenylalanine or tryptophan. The D gene is left open where the match is weak.

v_call	cdr3_length	d_call	j_call	cdr3_nt	cdr3_aa
TRBV6-2/TRBV6-3	17	-	TRBJ2-2	TGTGCCAGCAGTTACTCGACTCGCGCAGAGGACACCGGGGAGCTGTTTTTT	CASSYSTRAEDTGELFF
TRBV2	14	-	TRBJ2-3	TGTGCCAGCAGTGCGGGTCGTGTCACAGATACGCAGTATTTT	CASSAGRVTDTQYF
TRBV5-5	13	TRBD2	TRBJ2-1	TGTGCCAGCAACCGGGAGGTTTACAATGAGCAGTTCTTC	CASNREVYNEQFF
TRBV19	18	TRBD1	TRBJ1-2	TGTGCCAGTAGTCCCCCCCGACAGGGGAGTGGGGGTAACTATGGCTACACCTTC	CASSPPRQGSGGNYGYTF
TRBV5-4	18	-	TRBJ2-1	TGTGCCAGCAGCCAAACGTTCCTTGGACAGATAGCCTACAATGAGCAGTTCTTC	CASSQTFLGQIAYNEQFF
TRBV28	16	-	TRBJ2-3	TGTGCCAGCAGTCTGATGACAGAGATAAGCACAGATACGCAGTATTTT	CASSLMTEISTDTQYF
TRBV5-1	15	-	TRBJ1-4	TGCGCCAGCAGCCCTTACAGTGCAACTAATGAAAAACTGTTTTTT	CASSPYSATNEKLFF
TRBV5-6	11	-	TRBJ2-1	TGTGCCAGCAGCTTTAGTAATGAGCAGTTCTTC	CASSFSNEQFF
TRBV6-2/TRBV6-3	15	TRBD1	TRBJ1-2	TGTGCCAGCAGTTACTCCGGGACAGTGACCTATGGCTACACCTTC	CASSYSGTVTYGYTF
TRBV28	14	-	TRBJ1-2	TGTGCCAGCAGTTTAAGACGAACAGCATCTGGCTACACCTTC	CASSLRRTASGYTF
TRBV4-1	17	-	TRBJ1-6	TGCGCCAGCAGCCTAGGCAAGGGAGAATCCTATAATTCACCCCTCCACTTT	CASSLGKGESYNSPLHF
TRBV28	17	-	TRBJ1-6	TGTGCCAGCAGCCACCTCGAGGGGGGGGGCCGTAATTCACCCCTCCACTTT	CASSHLEGGGRNSPLHF
TRBV2	13	TRBD1	TRBJ2-7	TGTGCCAGCGGGGGGACAGGGAACCACGAGCAGTACTTC	CASGGTGNHEQYF
TRBV6-6	15	-	TRBJ1-5	TGTGCCAGCAGTTACTCGCACGGAGACCATCAGCCCCAGCATTTT	CASSYSHGDHQPQHF
TRBV5-1	13	-	TRBJ2-1	TGCGCCAGCAGCACCACTACAGGGAATGAGCAGTTCTTC	CASSTTTGNEQFF
TRBV6-1	15	-	TRBJ1-1	TGTGCCAGCAGTGAAATTCAGATAATGAACACTGAAGCTTTCTTT	CASSEIQIMNTEAFF
TRBV30	15	TRBD2	TRBJ2-1	TGTGCCTGGAGTGTACGGACTAGCGGGGACAATGAGCAGTTCTTC	CAWSVRTSGDNEQFF